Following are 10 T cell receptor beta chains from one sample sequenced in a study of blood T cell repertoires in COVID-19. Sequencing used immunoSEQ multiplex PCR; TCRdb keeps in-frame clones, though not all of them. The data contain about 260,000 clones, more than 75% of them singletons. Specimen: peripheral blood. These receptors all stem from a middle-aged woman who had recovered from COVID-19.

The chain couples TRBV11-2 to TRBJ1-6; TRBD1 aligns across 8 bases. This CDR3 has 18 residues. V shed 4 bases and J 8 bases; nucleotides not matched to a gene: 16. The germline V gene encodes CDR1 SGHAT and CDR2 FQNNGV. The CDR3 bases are TGTGCCAGCAGCTCCGGGACAGGCAGAAGGTTAGGGGATTCACCCCTCCACTTT. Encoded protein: CASSSGTGRRLGDSPLHF.

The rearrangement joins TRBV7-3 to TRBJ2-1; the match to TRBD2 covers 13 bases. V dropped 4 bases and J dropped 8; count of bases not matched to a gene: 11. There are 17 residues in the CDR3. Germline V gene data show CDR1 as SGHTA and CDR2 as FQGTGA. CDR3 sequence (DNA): TGTGCCAGCAGCTCGCCGCTCGGGACTAGCGGGGCCTATGAGCAGTTCTTC. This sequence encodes CASSSPLGTSGAYEQFF. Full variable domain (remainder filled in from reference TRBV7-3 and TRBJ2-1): GAGVSQTPSNKVTEKGKYVELRCDPISGHTALYWYRQSLGQGPEFLIYFQGTGAADDSGLPNDRFFAVRPEGSVSTLKIQRTERGDSAVYLCASSSPLGTSGAYEQFFGPGTRLTVL.

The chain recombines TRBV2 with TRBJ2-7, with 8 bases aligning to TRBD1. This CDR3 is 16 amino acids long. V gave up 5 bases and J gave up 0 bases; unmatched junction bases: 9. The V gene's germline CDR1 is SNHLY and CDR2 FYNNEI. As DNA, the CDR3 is TGTGCCAGCAGTACCCCCTGGGACAGGAGCTCCTACGAGCAGTACTTC. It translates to CASSTPWDRSSYEQYF.

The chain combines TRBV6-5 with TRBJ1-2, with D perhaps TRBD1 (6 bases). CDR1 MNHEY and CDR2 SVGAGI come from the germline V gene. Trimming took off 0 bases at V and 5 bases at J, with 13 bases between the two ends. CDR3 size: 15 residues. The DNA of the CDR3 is TGTGCCAGCAGTTACTCGGCAGGGGCAGGATATGGCTACACCTTC. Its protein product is CASSYSAGAGYGYTF.

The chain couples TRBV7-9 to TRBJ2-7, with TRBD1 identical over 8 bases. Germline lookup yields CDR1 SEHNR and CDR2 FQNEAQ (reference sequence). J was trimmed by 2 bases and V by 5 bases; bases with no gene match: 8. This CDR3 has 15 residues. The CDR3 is CASSPNRDRTYEQYF. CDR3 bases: TGTGCCAGCAGCCCCAACCGGGACAGGACCTACGAGCAGTACTTC.

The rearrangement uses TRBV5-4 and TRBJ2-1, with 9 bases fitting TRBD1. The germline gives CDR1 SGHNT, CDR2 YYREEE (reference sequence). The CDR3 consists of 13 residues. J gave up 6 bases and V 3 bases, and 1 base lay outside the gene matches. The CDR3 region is CASSWDRVNEQFF. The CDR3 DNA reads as TGTGCCAGCAGCTGGGACAGGGTCAATGAGCAGTTCTTC.

The CDR3 region is CASSVPRTGAEAFF. CDR3 DNA sequence: TGTGCCAGCAGCGTTCCGAGGACAGGGGCTGAAGCTTTCTTT. The chain is built from TRBV7-9 and TRBJ1-1; the match to TRBD1 covers 9 bases. Trimming at V came to 5 bases and at J to 6 bases, leaving 7 bases not matched to a gene. Germline CDR1 and CDR2: SEHNR and FQNEAQ (reference sequence). The CDR3 loop spans 14 amino acids.

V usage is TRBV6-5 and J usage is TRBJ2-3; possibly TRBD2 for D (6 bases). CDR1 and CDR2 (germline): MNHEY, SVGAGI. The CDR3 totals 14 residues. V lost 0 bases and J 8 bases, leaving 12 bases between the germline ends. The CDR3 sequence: CASSYSTRAGTQYF. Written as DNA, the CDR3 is TGTGCCAGCAGTTACTCGACTAGGGCGGGTACGCAGTATTTT.

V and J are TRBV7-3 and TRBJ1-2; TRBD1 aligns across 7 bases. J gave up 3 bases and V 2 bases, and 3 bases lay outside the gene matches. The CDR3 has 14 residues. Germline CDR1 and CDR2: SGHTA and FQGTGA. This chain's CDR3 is CASSLGGTDYGYTF. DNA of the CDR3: TGTGCCAGCAGCTTAGGGGGGACAGACTATGGCTACACCTTC. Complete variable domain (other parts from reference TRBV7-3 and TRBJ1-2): GAGVSQTPSNKVTEKGKYVELRCDPISGHTALYWYRQSLGQGPEFLIYFQGTGAADDSGLPNDRFFAVRPEGSVSTLKIQRTERGDSAVYLCASSLGGTDYGYTFGSGTRLTVV.

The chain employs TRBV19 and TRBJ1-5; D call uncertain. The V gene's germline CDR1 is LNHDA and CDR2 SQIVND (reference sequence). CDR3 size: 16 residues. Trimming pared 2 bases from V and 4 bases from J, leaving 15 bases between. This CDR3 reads CASSIRIARSNQPQHF. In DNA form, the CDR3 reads TGTGCCAGTAGTATAAGGATCGCCAGGTCTAATCAGCCCCAGCATTTT.